This T cell receptor (beta chain) was sequenced in a study of molecular identifiers for immune sequencing clone quantification. Study-wide results and caveats: Highly expanded clone sizes could end up underestimated if a barcode were shared by identical TCR molecules. Clones with over 20 RNA copies captured over 98% of effector molecules but under 1% of naive ones.

V gave up 2 bases and J gave up 2 bases; unmatched junction bases: 6. The CDR3 has 15 amino acids. CDR1 KGHSY and CDR2 FQNENV come from the germline V gene. With RNA at 10%, 30% or 50%, naive CD8 libraries came from approximately 22,000 to 940,000 sorted cells. Previously described methods and listed TCR primers produced bulk TCR libraries. Each CDR3 protein is one row after TCRdb ran MiXCR on the PCR reads. The table has a few hundred thousand distinct CDR3 sequences, 20% to 25% seen once. Comments on this clonotype: Its target is unknown.

V usage is TRBV16 and J usage is TRBJ2-7, with 7 bases aligning to TRBD2. This TCR was recovered from a human donor in good health. Some libraries in this study had Jurkat cell RNA spiked in. Source material: naive CD8+ T cells from blood, with Jurkat cell RNA spiked in. Subset here: FACS-sorted CD8+CD4-CCR7+CD45RA+ naive T cells. Here the CDR3 DNA reads TGTGCCAGCAGCCAAATACCAGCGGGGCCCTACGAGCAGTACTTC. The encoded protein is CASSQIPAGPYEQYF.